This T cell receptor (beta chain) was captured in a study of blood T cell repertoires in COVID-19. In the study overall: Samples came from the United States, Italy and Spain, spanning acute and convalescent COVID-19. T cells, B-cell-depleted T cells, or PBMCs supplied cDNA or gDNA.

Participant-given clinical history determined each cohort assignment. The authors' processing: The authors estimated nucleated cell counts from reference gene primer amplification. Using immunoSEQ multiplex PCR, the repertoire was profiled, and TCRdb retains in-frame clones only, with some absent. V and J calls plus clone size are reproduced from that table; the DNA served to infer D and trimming. The profile shows about 270,000 clones, roughly 93% of them singletons. From germline, CDR1 is SGHNT and CDR2 YYREEE (reference sequence). The CDR3 runs to 16 residues. The V gene lost 0 bases and the J gene lost 0 bases, with 12 bases spanning the gap.

The chain uses TRBV5-4 and TRBJ1-1; D is unresolved. The material sequenced was PBMCs or T cells enriched from blood (not recorded which). This clonotype originated in a woman aged 40 to 50 with acute COVID-19. CDR3 protein: CASSLVSAGLNTEAFF. The CDR3 nucleotides read TGTGCCAGCAGCTTGGTCTCAGCAGGTCTGAACACTGAAGCTTTCTTT.